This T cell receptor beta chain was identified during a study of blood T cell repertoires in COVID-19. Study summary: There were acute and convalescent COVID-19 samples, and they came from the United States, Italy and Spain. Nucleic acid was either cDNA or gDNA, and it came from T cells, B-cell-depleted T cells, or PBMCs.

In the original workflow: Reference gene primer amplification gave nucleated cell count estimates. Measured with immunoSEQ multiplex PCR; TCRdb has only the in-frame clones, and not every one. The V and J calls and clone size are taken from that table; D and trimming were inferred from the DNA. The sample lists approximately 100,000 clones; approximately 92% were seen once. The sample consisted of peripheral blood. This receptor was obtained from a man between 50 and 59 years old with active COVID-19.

Written as DNA, the CDR3 is TGTGCCAGCAGCGTAGGGGGCAGCAACACCGGGGAGCTGTTTTTT. As protein: CASSVGGSNTGELFF. The chain carries TRBV9 and TRBJ2-2, with D possibly matching TRBD1 (5 bases). The length of the CDR3 is 15 residues. The germline V and J ends were trimmed by 0 bases and 2 bases, with 8 bases remaining between them. Germline CDR1 and CDR2: SGDLS and YYNGEE.